The clone carrying this T cell receptor beta chain was found many times. The data belong to a study of T cells in Graves' hyperthyroidism and ophthalmopathy. RNA transcripts served as the template for amplifying TCR beta CDR3 regions. HTBI primers drove first-round RT-PCR of the TCR CDR3. TCRdb redid the calling of the multiplex PCR reads with MiXCR, one entry per CDR3 protein. This repertoire shows 300,000 to 450,000 distinct CDR3 sequences, around a sixth found once; its top ten account for about a quarter. Trimming shortened V by 0 bases and J by 4 bases, and 11 bases separated the two germline ends. Germline V gene lookup returns CDR1 SGHRS and CDR2 YFSETQ. This CDR3 comprises 15 residues.

Sequenced input: blood. This TCR derives from a woman between 18 and 29 years old with Graves' hyperthyroidism that later progressed to Graves' ophthalmopathy. The gene calls are TRBV5-1 and TRBJ2-1, with D perhaps TRBD1 or TRBD2 (6 bases each). CDR3: CASSLGGGTYNEQFF. Here the CDR3 DNA reads TGCGCCAGCAGCTTGGGTGGCGGGACATACAATGAGCAGTTCTTC. The entire variable domain, with the rest obtained from reference TRBV5-1 and TRBJ2-1, is as follows: KAGVTQTPRYLIKTRGQQVTLSCSPISGHRSVSWYQQTPGQGLQFLFEYFSETQRNKGNFPGRFSGRQFSNSRSEMNVSTLELGDSALYLCASSLGGGTYNEQFFGPGTRLTVL.